The source of this TCR beta chain is a study of blood T cell repertoires in COVID-19. Overall study: The cDNA or gDNA used as material had been derived from T cells, B-cell-depleted T cells, or PBMCs.

CDR1 is SGHTA and CDR2 is FQGNSA in the germline V gene. The CDR3 covers 14 residues. Trimming at V came to 5 bases and at J to 11 bases, leaving 9 bases not matched to a gene. Many counts were recorded for this clone. In the original processing: Nucleated cell number was recorded as an estimate derived from reference gene primer amplification. Data came from immunoSEQ multiplex PCR; TCRdb stores just in-frame clones and leaves some out. V, J and clone size are taken as reported in that table, and D and trimming were inferred from the DNA itself. The sample records around 200,000 clones, 84% being singletons.

Sequenced input: peripheral blood. The TCR comes from a young man with active or convalescent COVID-19. The chain uses TRBV7-2 and TRBJ1-1; the match to TRBD1 covers 12 bases. This CDR3 reads CASSRPGQGAGAFF. CDR3 nucleotide sequence: TGTGCCAGCAGCCGCCCGGGACAGGGGGCCGGGGCTTTCTTT.